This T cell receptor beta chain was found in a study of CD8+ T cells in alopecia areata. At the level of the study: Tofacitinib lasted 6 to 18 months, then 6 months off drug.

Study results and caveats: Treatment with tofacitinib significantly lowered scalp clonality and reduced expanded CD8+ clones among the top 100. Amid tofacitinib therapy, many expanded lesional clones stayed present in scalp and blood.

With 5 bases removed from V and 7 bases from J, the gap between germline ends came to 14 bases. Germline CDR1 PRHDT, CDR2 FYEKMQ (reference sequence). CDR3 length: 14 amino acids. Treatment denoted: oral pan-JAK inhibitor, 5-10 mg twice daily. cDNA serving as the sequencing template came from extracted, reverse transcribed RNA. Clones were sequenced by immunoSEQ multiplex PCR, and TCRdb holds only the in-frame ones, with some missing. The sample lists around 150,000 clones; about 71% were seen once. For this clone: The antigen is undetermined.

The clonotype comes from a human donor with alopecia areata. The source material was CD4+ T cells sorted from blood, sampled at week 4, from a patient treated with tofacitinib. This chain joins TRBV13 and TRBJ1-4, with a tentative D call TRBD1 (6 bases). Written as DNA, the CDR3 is TGTGCCAGCAGCACACAGGGAGCCCCTGAAAAACTGTTTTTT. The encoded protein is CASSTQGAPEKLFF.